This paragraph reports one TCR beta chain. This clone was seen once. The target of this receptor is not known. The input lacks base qualities; no much larger clone sits a single base away. These data are taken from a study of cytotoxic CD8 clonotypes in ibrutinib-treated CLL (dated by TCRdb to the early 2020s). The study in broad terms: The cohort had about a dozen relapsed/refractory and under 16 treatment-naive patients; about 17 were IGHV unmutated. Longitudinal samples were available for about 30% of the roughly 86 trial participants. Response samples were obtained after a median of around 11 months of treatment, with a range of roughly 6 to 40 months. Cryopreserved peripheral blood mononuclear cells were collected before treatment, at response, and at either disease progression or sustained remission. Every sample from remission and from progressive disease was obtained while the patients were still on ibrutinib. Responses were partial in roughly 24 patients and complete in 2; after median around 65 months follow-up, roughly 15 stayed in remission and roughly twelve progressed. Samples averaged roughly 280,000 productive templates and approximately 100,000 productive rearrangements.

Broader findings and caveats from the paper: Sampling times were not matched between sustained-remission and progressing patients, and lymph node repertoires were not studied. At ibrutinib response clonality went up, during sustained remission it held steady, and at progression it dropped back toward baseline. Public clonotypes were rare and either shrank or stayed stable during treatment, and the rise in clonality at ibrutinib response reflected expansion of private clonotypes. At baseline, clonality was higher than in age-matched healthy donors and showed a strong correlation with circulating CD8+ T-cell counts.

Each clonotype received, on average, roughly 9.6x coverage in deep resolution sequencing performed on a MiSeq, where the target depth lay between 1 in 1 million and 1 in 200,000 T cells. The immunoSEQ hsTCRB Kit was used to generate TCR beta libraries. Regarding the original processing steps: The data were analyzed with ImmunoSEQ Analyzer and ImmunoSEQ Data Assistant, and V, D and J gene assignments followed IMGT definitions. Clonality was computed as one minus normalized Shannon entropy of productive rearrangement frequencies, ranging from 0 to 1. Public clonotype analysis was restricted to overrepresented clonotypes comprising at least 0.05% of each patient's repertoire. Thirteen age-matched healthy donor repertoires from immuneACCESS were used as controls for clonality. Held by TCRdb, this immuneACCESS table contains in-frame sequences only and omits some clones. Under half of the omission traces to an unresolved V gene where checked; the cause of the rest is unknown. Clonal size and the V and J genes are those of that table, whereas D and trimming came from the DNA. The sample table records around 70,000 clones; approximately 90% of these occur just once. The biggest ten clones account for approximately 3% of the sample.

The junction carries 16 bases between V and J, which are trimmed by 5 bases and 6 bases respectively. The CDR3 starts with the cysteine, ends with the phenylalanine, and has 14 residues. Only the CDR3 part of the read is kept: 42 bases, read in frame from the first base. CDR1 PRHDT and CDR2 FYEKMQ were looked up in the germline V gene (reference sequence). According to the study, the label for this sample's time point signals: about eleven months on ibrutinib. For TCR beta library preparation, 1.5 to 2 micrograms of genomic DNA were extracted from the cryopreserved PBMCs. Longitudinal blood samples from CLL patients on ibrutinib monotherapy were analyzed using high-throughput TCR beta sequencing. The patients were enrolled in a single-center, open-label phase 2 trial of ibrutinib monotherapy.

This material consisted of PBMCs, taken after 12 months of ibrutinib treatment. The chain couples TRBV13 to TRBJ1-2; the D region possibly corresponds to TRBD1 (6 bases align). The receptor was isolated from a human donor with chronic lymphocytic leukemia. CDR3 protein: CASSRLTGTNGYTF. The DNA sequence follows: TGTGCCAGCAGCCGGTTGACAGGCACAAATGGCTACACCTTC.